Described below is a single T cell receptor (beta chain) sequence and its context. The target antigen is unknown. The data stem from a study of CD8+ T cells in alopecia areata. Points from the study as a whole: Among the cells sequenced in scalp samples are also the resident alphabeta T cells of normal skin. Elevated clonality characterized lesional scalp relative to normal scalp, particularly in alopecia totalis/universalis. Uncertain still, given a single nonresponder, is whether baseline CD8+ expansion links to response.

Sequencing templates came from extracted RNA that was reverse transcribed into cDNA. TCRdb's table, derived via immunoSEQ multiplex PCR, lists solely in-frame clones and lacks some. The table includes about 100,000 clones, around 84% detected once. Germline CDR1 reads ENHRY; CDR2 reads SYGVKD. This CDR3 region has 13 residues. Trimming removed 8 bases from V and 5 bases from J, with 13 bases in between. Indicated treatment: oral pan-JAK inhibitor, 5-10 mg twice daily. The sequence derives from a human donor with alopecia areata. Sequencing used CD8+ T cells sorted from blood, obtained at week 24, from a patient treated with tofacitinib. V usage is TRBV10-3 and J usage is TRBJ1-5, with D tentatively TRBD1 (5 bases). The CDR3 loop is CAIGWRQHQPQHF. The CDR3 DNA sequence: TGTGCCATCGGGTGGAGACAGCATCAGCCCCAGCATTTT.